These T cell receptor beta chains were read from a single sample in a study of identifying expanded T cells in peripheral blood. The protocol was immunoSEQ multiplex PCR, while the TCRdb copy is restricted to in-frame clones and leaves out a portion. Of around 94,000 clones listed, about 87% are singletons. What was sequenced was blood. Source of these receptors: a person between 18 and 69 years old in good health. CDR3s include the opening cysteine and the closing phenylalanine or tryptophan. Each record gives: V gene, J gene, D gene, CDR3 length, clone size, CDR3 DNA, CDR3 protein. The D gene is left open where the match is weak. Where a row states a size, it is once, few, many or the class of an expanded clone; other rows omit it.

V gene: TRBV4-1; J gene: TRBJ2-3; D gene: -; CDR3 length: 14; clone size: -; CDR3 DNA: TGCGCCAGCAGCCAAATTTCCAGGGCAGATACGCAGTATTTT; CDR3 protein: CASSQISRADTQYF
V gene: TRBV7-9; J gene: TRBJ2-6; D gene: -; CDR3 length: 16; clone size: -; CDR3 DNA: TGTGCCAGCACCTTAGGGGTAGGGGATGGGGCCAACGTCCTGACTTTC; CDR3 protein: CASTLGVGDGANVLTF
V gene: TRBV6-5; J gene: TRBJ2-3; D gene: TRBD2; CDR3 length: 15; clone size: -; CDR3 DNA: TGTGCCAGCAGTTACTCGACGGGGGGGGCAGATACGCAGTATTTT; CDR3 protein: CASSYSTGGADTQYF
V gene: TRBV16; J gene: TRBJ1-1; D gene: -; CDR3 length: 13; clone size: -; CDR3 DNA: TGTGCCAGCAGCCAATTCCGGCCGAGTGAAGCTTTCTTT; CDR3 protein: CASSQFRPSEAFF
V gene: TRBV7-9; J gene: TRBJ1-2; D gene: -; CDR3 length: 14; clone size: -; CDR3 DNA: TGTGCCAGCAGTCCCACTTGGGGTAACTATGGCTACACCTTC; CDR3 protein: CASSPTWGNYGYTF
V gene: TRBV5-1; J gene: TRBJ1-1; D gene: -; CDR3 length: 14; clone size: -; CDR3 DNA: TGCGCCAGCAGCTTGGCCGGCAGGGGCACTGAAGCTTTCTTT; CDR3 protein: CASSLAGRGTEAFF
V gene: TRBV7-3; J gene: TRBJ2-3; D gene: -; CDR3 length: 15; clone size: -; CDR3 DNA: TGTGCCAGCAGCTCCTCCCGGGGGGCAGGGGATACGCAGTATTTT; CDR3 protein: CASSSSRGAGDTQYF
V gene: TRBV27; J gene: TRBJ2-7; D gene: -; CDR3 length: 14; clone size: -; CDR3 DNA: TGTGCCACCGGGGGTGCAGGGGCGGCGAACGAGCAGTACTTC; CDR3 protein: CATGGAGAANEQYF
V gene: TRBV19; J gene: TRBJ1-2; D gene: -; CDR3 length: 14; clone size: -; CDR3 DNA: TGTGCCAGTAGTATAGATGTCCCGGGCTATGGCTACACCTTC; CDR3 protein: CASSIDVPGYGYTF
V gene: TRBV29-1; J gene: TRBJ2-1; D gene: TRBD1; CDR3 length: 12; clone size: -; CDR3 DNA: TGCAGCGCTGGGACAGCCTACAATGAGCAGTTCTTC; CDR3 protein: CSAGTAYNEQFF
V gene: TRBV14; J gene: TRBJ2-2; D gene: TRBD1; CDR3 length: 18; clone size: -; CDR3 DNA: TGTGCCAGCAGTTTACAGGGGACCACCCTGCAGAACACCGGGGAGCTGTTTTTT; CDR3 protein: CASSLQGTTLQNTGELFF
V gene: TRBV7-9; J gene: TRBJ2-7; D gene: -; CDR3 length: 17; clone size: once; CDR3 DNA: TGTGCCAGCAGCTCTACCGGAACAGGGCTACCCTCCTACGAGCAGTACTTC; CDR3 protein: CASSSTGTGLPSYEQYF
V gene: TRBV11-2; J gene: TRBJ2-2; D gene: TRBD1; CDR3 length: 16; clone size: -; CDR3 DNA: TGTGCCAGCAGCTTGCTGGGACAGGGAGGCACCGGGGAGCTGTTTTTT; CDR3 protein: CASSLLGQGGTGELFF
V gene: TRBV23-1; J gene: TRBJ2-7; D gene: -; CDR3 length: 18; clone size: -; CDR3 DNA: TGCGCCAGCAGTCAAAGTTCTGGTGGGTTGCTGCACCCCCACGAGCAGTACTTC; CDR3 protein: CASSQSSGGLLHPHEQYF
V gene: TRBV6-1; J gene: TRBJ1-5; D gene: -; CDR3 length: 15; clone size: once; CDR3 DNA: TGTGCCAGCAGTGAACACAGGCCGCGCAATCAGCCCCAGCATTTT; CDR3 protein: CASSEHRPRNQPQHF
V gene: TRBV5-6; J gene: TRBJ1-1; D gene: -; CDR3 length: 14; clone size: once; CDR3 DNA: TGTGCCAGCAGGCCAGGGTCTCTCTACACTGAAGCTTTCTTT; CDR3 protein: CASRPGSLYTEAFF
V gene: TRBV7-3; J gene: TRBJ2-3; D gene: -; CDR3 length: 16; clone size: -; CDR3 DNA: TGTGCCAGCAGCTCGTCCGGGACTGGGATTGAGGATACGCAGTATTTT; CDR3 protein: CASSSSGTGIEDTQYF
V gene: TRBV5-1; J gene: TRBJ2-3; D gene: TRBD1; CDR3 length: 13; clone size: -; CDR3 DNA: TGCGCCAGCAGCGAAGGGACAGAAGATACGCAGTATTTT; CDR3 protein: CASSEGTEDTQYF
V gene: TRBV10-3; J gene: TRBJ2-3; D gene: -; CDR3 length: 16; clone size: -; CDR3 DNA: TGTGCCATCAGTGAGCTCTCGGCCGGAGGTGCAGATACGCAGTATTTT; CDR3 protein: CAISELSAGGADTQYF
V gene: TRBV28; J gene: TRBJ2-2; D gene: -; CDR3 length: 14; clone size: -; CDR3 DNA: TGTGCCAGCAGTTTGGTGGGTAACACCGGGGAGCTGTTTTTT; CDR3 protein: CASSLVGNTGELFF
V gene: TRBV7-6; J gene: TRBJ1-1; D gene: -; CDR3 length: 14; clone size: -; CDR3 DNA: TGTGCCAGCAGCTTAGATGGGTTGAACACTGAAGCTTTCTTT; CDR3 protein: CASSLDGLNTEAFF
V gene: TRBV13; J gene: TRBJ2-3; D gene: TRBD2; CDR3 length: 16; clone size: -; CDR3 DNA: TGTGCCAGCAGCTCGGTGGGAGGGAGGAGCACAGATACGCAGTATTTT; CDR3 protein: CASSSVGGRSTDTQYF
V gene: TRBV29-1; J gene: TRBJ1-3; D gene: -; CDR3 length: 10; clone size: once; CDR3 DNA: TGCAGCGTCGTTGAAAACACCATATATTTT; CDR3 protein: CSVVENTIYF
V gene: TRBV11-2; J gene: TRBJ2-7; D gene: TRBD1; CDR3 length: 14; clone size: -; CDR3 DNA: TGTGCCAGCAGCTCAGACAGGGGGCCCTACGAGCAGTACTTC; CDR3 protein: CASSSDRGPYEQYF
V gene: TRBV5-1; J gene: TRBJ2-3; D gene: TRBD2; CDR3 length: 14; clone size: few; CDR3 DNA: TGCGCCAGCGGTCCCGGGACTACCACAGATACGCAGTATTTT; CDR3 protein: CASGPGTTTDTQYF
V gene: TRBV5-4; J gene: TRBJ2-3; D gene: -; CDR3 length: 13; clone size: -; CDR3 DNA: TGTGCCAGCAGCTCTCTAGGCACAGATACGCAGTATTTT; CDR3 protein: CASSSLGTDTQYF
V gene: TRBV28; J gene: TRBJ1-2; D gene: -; CDR3 length: 13; clone size: -; CDR3 DNA: TGTGCCAGCAGTATTTATGGGGATTATGGCTACACCTTC; CDR3 protein: CASSIYGDYGYTF
V gene: TRBV19; J gene: TRBJ2-7; D gene: -; CDR3 length: 15; clone size: -; CDR3 DNA: TGTGCGACCCCGAGGAACGGGAGAAGCTCCTACGAGCAGTACTTC; CDR3 protein: CATPRNGRSSYEQYF
V gene: TRBV28; J gene: TRBJ1-2; D gene: TRBD1; CDR3 length: 14; clone size: -; CDR3 DNA: TGTGCCAGCAGTTTCAAGGGACAGACCTATGGCTACACCTTC; CDR3 protein: CASSFKGQTYGYTF
V gene: TRBV7-8; J gene: TRBJ2-7; D gene: TRBD2; CDR3 length: 14; clone size: -; CDR3 DNA: TGTGCCAGCAGCCGCCCCCTAGCGGGGTACGAGCAGTACTTC; CDR3 protein: CASSRPLAGYEQYF
V gene: TRBV19; J gene: TRBJ1-5; D gene: TRBD1; CDR3 length: 13; clone size: few; CDR3 DNA: TGTGCCAGTAGGGCAGGGGGAGGTCAGCCCCAGCATTTT; CDR3 protein: CASRAGGGQPQHF
V gene: TRBV6-6; J gene: TRBJ2-5; D gene: TRBD2; CDR3 length: 13; clone size: -; CDR3 DNA: TGTGCCGGCCGCTCGGGGGGTGGAGAGACCCAGTACTTC; CDR3 protein: CAGRSGGGETQYF
V gene: TRBV5-4; J gene: TRBJ2-7; D gene: -; CDR3 length: 14; clone size: -; CDR3 DNA: TGTGCCAGCAGCTTAAGTGGGGTTCCCATCGAGCAGTACTTC; CDR3 protein: CASSLSGVPIEQYF
V gene: TRBV5-1; J gene: TRBJ2-1; D gene: TRBD2; CDR3 length: 15; clone size: -; CDR3 DNA: TGCGCCAGCAGCCCATGGACTAGCGGGACTGATGAGCAGTTCTTC; CDR3 protein: CASSPWTSGTDEQFF
V gene: TRBV7-3; J gene: TRBJ1-2; D gene: TRBD1; CDR3 length: 13; clone size: -; CDR3 DNA: TGTGCCAGCACCGACAGGGTTTACTATGGCTACACCTTC; CDR3 protein: CASTDRVYYGYTF
V gene: TRBV11-3; J gene: TRBJ2-7; D gene: -; CDR3 length: 13; clone size: -; CDR3 DNA: TGTGCCAGCAGCTTGGGAGTAACCCACGAGCAGTACTTC; CDR3 protein: CASSLGVTHEQYF
V gene: TRBV10-2; J gene: TRBJ2-3; D gene: TRBD2; CDR3 length: 15; clone size: -; CDR3 DNA: TGCGCCAGCAGCGGACTAGATTTGGTGGCAGATACGCAGTATTTT; CDR3 protein: CASSGLDLVADTQYF
V gene: TRBV18; J gene: TRBJ2-3; D gene: -; CDR3 length: 17; clone size: -; CDR3 DNA: TGTGCCAGCTTTGGCCAGGGGCACTCGGGGGTCACAGATACGCAGTATTTT; CDR3 protein: CASFGQGHSGVTDTQYF
V gene: TRBV15; J gene: TRBJ1-2; D gene: -; CDR3 length: 13; clone size: -; CDR3 DNA: TGTGCCACCAGCAGAGAACCGTTAGATGGCTACACCTTC; CDR3 protein: CATSREPLDGYTF
V gene: TRBV7-9; J gene: TRBJ2-3; D gene: TRBD2; CDR3 length: 14; clone size: -; CDR3 DNA: TGTGCCAGCAGCCTAGCGGGCGGCACAGATACGCAGTATTTT; CDR3 protein: CASSLAGGTDTQYF
V gene: TRBV10-1; J gene: TRBJ1-3; D gene: -; CDR3 length: 15; clone size: -; CDR3 DNA: TGCGCCAGCGGAGGACCCTCCGACGCTGGAAACACCATATATTTT; CDR3 protein: CASGGPSDAGNTIYF
V gene: TRBV4-1; J gene: TRBJ2-7; D gene: -; CDR3 length: 14; clone size: few; CDR3 DNA: TGCGCCAGCAGCCCACAGGTTATCTCCTACGAGCAGTACTTC; CDR3 protein: CASSPQVISYEQYF
V gene: TRBV7-2; J gene: TRBJ2-5; D gene: -; CDR3 length: 17; clone size: -; CDR3 DNA: TGTGCCAGCAGCCGAAACTCAATACCGGGGGCGCAAGAGACCCAGTACTTC; CDR3 protein: CASSRNSIPGAQETQYF
V gene: TRBV28; J gene: TRBJ2-1; D gene: TRBD2; CDR3 length: 18; clone size: -; CDR3 DNA: TGTGCCAGCAGTTTAACCCTCGGGCGGGAGGCCGAATACAATGAGCAGTTCTTC; CDR3 protein: CASSLTLGREAEYNEQFF
V gene: TRBV6-6; J gene: TRBJ1-6; D gene: TRBD1; CDR3 length: 14; clone size: -; CDR3 DNA: TGTGCCAGCAGTTACACAGGGGGTCGTTCACCCCTCCACTTT; CDR3 protein: CASSYTGGRSPLHF